Following are 15 T cell receptor beta chains from one sample sequenced in a study of breast tumors, draining lymph nodes, adjacent tissues (dated by TCRdb to 2016 to 2018). The protocol used for the library was multiplex PCR. The reads were generated on an Illumina HiSeq 2000. TCRdb reworked the public reads: Q25 trimming with fastp, MiXCR clone assembly, productive beta chains retained. Rows with a matching CDR3 protein are joined into one entry that keeps the most common DNA and genes. This sample holds fewer than 140,000 distinct CDR3 sequences; about 30% were observed only once. The ten largest account for around 6% of the sample. Lymph node samples were obtained from the axillary draining lymph nodes of breast cancer patients. Sequences were obtained from axillary lymph node tissue. Source of these receptors: a female donor with breast cancer. Some clones in this sample may be carry-over from other donors' samples.

This clonotype was seen at least ten times. The chain uses TRBV5-4 and TRBJ2-3; 12 bases fit TRBD2. The CDR3 consists of 17 residues. Per the germline V gene, CDR1 is SGHNT and CDR2 is YYREEE (reference sequence). The V gene end was trimmed by 4 bases and the J gene end by 5 bases; junction bases not matched to a gene: 11. The CDR3 bases are TGTGCCAGCAGCGGGTGGTCTAGCGGGGGGGCCGAAGATACGCAGTATTTT. It yields the protein CASSGWSSGGAEDTQYF.

There are many counts of this clonotype. V gene TRBV28 combines with J gene TRBJ2-7; 7 nucleotides agree with TRBD1. The CDR3 covers 14 residues. Losses at the gene ends were 6 bases for V and 3 bases for J; bases not matched to a gene: 8. Germline CDR1 reads MDHEN; CDR2 reads SYDVKM. The CDR3 region has the DNA TGTGCCAGCAGCCCCGGGACAGTGCTCTACGAGCAGTACTTC. This encodes CASSPGTVLYEQYF.

This clonotype was seen at least ten times. One junction end does not reproduce the germline sequence, and a read error may be involved. J is TRBJ2-1 and V is TRBV12-5; 9 bases are a match to TRBD1. Germline values: CDR1 LGHNT, CDR2 FRNRAP. The CDR3 totals 15 residues. CDR3 in DNA: TGTGCTAGTGGTTCCGGGACAGGGTCCTTCAATGAGCAGTTCTTC. This encodes CASGSGTGSFNEQFF.

This clonotype appeared many times. J is TRBJ2-1 and V is TRBV4-2; weak D call: TRBD2 (5 bases). Germline assignment: CDR1 LGHNA and CDR2 YNFKEQ. The germline V and J ends were trimmed by 0 bases and 15 bases, with 12 bases remaining between them. This CDR3 contains 12 residues. The CDR3 spells CASSQDYGSAFF. CDR3 bases: TGTGCCAGCAGCCAAGATTATGGTAGCGCGTTCTTC.

This clonotype was seen at least ten times. This chain connects TRBV4-1 to TRBJ2-2; a possible D gene is TRBD1 (5 bases). The CDR3 loop spans 14 amino acids. The V gene lost 7 bases and the J gene lost 8 bases, with 17 bases spanning the gap. Germline lookup yields CDR1 MGHRA and CDR2 YSYEKL. CDR3 protein: CASMKTDTVGELFF. In nucleotides, the CDR3 is TGCGCCAGCATGAAGACAGACACCGTGGGGGAGCTGTTTTTT.

This clonotype was picked up a small number of times. This clone may be a read error of a much larger clone one base away. V usage is TRBV19 and J usage is TRBJ2-7; either TRBD1 or TRBD2 may fit D (5 bases each). The germline V gene has CDR1 LNHDA and CDR2 SQIVND (reference sequence). The CDR3 runs 17 residues. CDR3 nucleotide sequence: TGTGCCAGTAGTTCTACCCTTACCGGGACGGACCCCTACGAGCAGTCCTTC. Its protein product is CASSSTLTGTDPYEQSF.

This clonotype was detected many times. The V and J genes are TRBV20-1 and TRBJ2-1; 11 bases line up with TRBD2. The CDR3 runs to 15 residues. In germline, CDR1 is DFQATT, CDR2 SNEGSKA (reference sequence). The J segment lost 3 bases and the V segment lost 3 bases, leaving 4 bases of the junction unmatched. In nucleotides, the CDR3 is TGCAGTGCTAGGGGACTAGCGGAGAGCTACAATGAGCAGTTCTTC. Protein product: CSARGLAESYNEQFF.

This clonotype was observed at least ten times. The chain combines TRBV5-1 with TRBJ2-1, with D possibly being TRBD2 (5 bases). The germline V and J ends were trimmed by 1 base and 7 bases, with 12 bases remaining between them. The CDR3 sequence is 14 residues long. Germline V gene lookup returns CDR1 SGHRS and CDR2 YFSETQ. The chain's CDR3 is CASSLLASGNEQFF. CDR3 DNA sequence: TGCGCCAGCAGCTTGCTAGCCTCTGGTAATGAGCAGTTCTTC.

J is TRBJ2-5 and V is TRBV5-6; 7 bases align to TRBD2. After removal of 5 bases from V and 1 base from J, the junction contained 8 bases not matched to a gene. The CDR3 spans 15 residues. Germline loops: CDR1 SGHDT, CDR2 YYEEEE. CDR3 region: CASSGRVVIQETQYF. CDR3 coding DNA: TGTGCCAGCAGTGGGAGGGTAGTTATCCAAGAGACCCAGTACTTC.

V and J are TRBV14 and TRBJ2-5; 8 bases map to TRBD1. Losses at the gene ends were 4 bases for V and 4 bases for J; bases not matched to a gene: 11. CDR1 is SGHDN and CDR2 is FVKESK in the germline V gene. CDR3 length: 16 residues. CDR3 sequence reads: CASSPGQGIPGETQYF. CDR3 DNA: TGTGCCAGCAGCCCTGGACAGGGCATACCAGGAGAGACCCAGTACTTC.

This clonotype was found many times. J is TRBJ1-3 and V is TRBV4-2; D possibly corresponds to TRBD1 (5 bases). CDR3 length: 15 residues. V gave up 4 bases and J gave up 2 bases, with 12 bases separating them. CDR1 LGHNA and CDR2 YNFKEQ come from the germline V gene. The CDR3 nucleotides read TGTGCCAGCAGCCCCCCAAGGGGACCTGGAAACACCATATATTTT. Protein product: CASSPPRGPGNTIYF.

This clonotype appeared many times. The gene calls are TRBV5-1 and TRBJ2-1; unclear D gene. V was clipped by 5 bases and J by 6 bases, with 15 bases between them. The CDR3 loop spans 14 amino acids. Germline CDR1 is SGHRS and CDR2 is YFSETQ. CDR3 residues: CASSMGGMGNEQFF. The CDR3 DNA follows: TGCGCCAGCAGTATGGGTGGGATGGGCAATGAGCAGTTCTTC.

This clonotype has a count of ten or more. The CDR3 DNA follows: TGCAGTGCTAGAGGAGGTTTGTCGGGGGGGCCGGTCGTGAGTGAGCAGTTCTTC. It translates to CSARGGLSGGPVVSEQFF. V is TRBV20-1 and J is TRBJ2-1; 8 positions match TRBD2. The germline gives CDR1 DFQATT, CDR2 SNEGSKA (reference sequence). The CDR3 has 18 amino acids. V trimming: 1 base; J trimming: 9 bases; junction bases outside the gene matches: 20.

The rearrangement uses TRBV7-8 and TRBJ2-7; tentatively, D is TRBD1 or TRBD2 (6 bases each). Deletions cut 5 bases from V and 0 bases from J, with 14 bases between. CDR3 length equals 15 residues. In germline, CDR1 is SGHVS, CDR2 FQNEAQ. The CDR3: CASSLGRGPSYEQYF. Here the CDR3 DNA reads TGTGCCAGCAGCCTAGGTCGGGGGCCCTCCTACGAGCAGTACTTC. The full variable domain, rest sourced from reference TRBV7-8 and TRBJ2-7, is GAGVSQSPRYKVAKRGQDVALRCDPISGHVSLFWYQQALGQGPEFLTYFQNEAQLDKSGLPSDRFFAERPEGSVSTLKIQRTQQEDSAVYLCASSLGRGPSYEQYFGPGTRLTVT.

This clonotype appeared many times. This chain links TRBV20-1 with TRBJ1-6; the match to TRBD1 covers 7 bases. The CDR3 contains 13 residues. Trimming removed 6 bases from V and 6 bases from J; junction bases left unmatched: 5. Germline CDR1 reads DFQATT; CDR2 reads SNEGSKA (reference sequence). CDR3 protein: CSATGVSNSPLHF. The CDR3 DNA sequence: TGCAGTGCCACAGGGGTCTCTAATTCACCCCTCCACTTT.